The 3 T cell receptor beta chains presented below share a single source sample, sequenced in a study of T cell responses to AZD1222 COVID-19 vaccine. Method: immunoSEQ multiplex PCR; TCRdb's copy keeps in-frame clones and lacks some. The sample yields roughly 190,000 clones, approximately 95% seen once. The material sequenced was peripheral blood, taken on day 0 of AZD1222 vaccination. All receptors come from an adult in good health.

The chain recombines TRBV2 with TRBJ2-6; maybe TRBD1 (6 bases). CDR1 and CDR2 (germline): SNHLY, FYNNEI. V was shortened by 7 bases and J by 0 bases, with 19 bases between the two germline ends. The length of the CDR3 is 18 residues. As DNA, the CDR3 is TGTGCCAGCATCACGGTGGGACACCAGAGCTCTGGGGCCAACGTCCTGACTTTC. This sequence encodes CASITVGHQSSGANVLTF.

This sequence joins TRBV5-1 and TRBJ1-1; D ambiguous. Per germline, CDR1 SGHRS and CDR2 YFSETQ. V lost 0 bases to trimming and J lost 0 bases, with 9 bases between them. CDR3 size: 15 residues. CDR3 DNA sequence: TGCGCCAGCAGCTTGGCGACGGCCATGAACACTGAAGCTTTCTTT. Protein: CASSLATAMNTEAFF.

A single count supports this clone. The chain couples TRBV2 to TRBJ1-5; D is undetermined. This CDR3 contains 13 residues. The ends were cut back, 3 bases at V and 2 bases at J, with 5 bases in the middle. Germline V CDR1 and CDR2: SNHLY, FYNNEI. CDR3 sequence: CASSEQRNQPQHF. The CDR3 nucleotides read TGTGCCAGCAGTGAGCAGCGCAATCAGCCCCAGCATTTT.